The sequence of this T cell receptor beta chain was determined in a study of radiotherapy plus CTLA-4 blockade in lung cancer. Whole-study results and caveats: Tumor-derived TCR clones expanded in blood after radiotherapy plus ipilimumab.

Using immunoSEQ multiplex PCR, the repertoire was profiled, and TCRdb retains in-frame clones only, with some absent. This table has 80,000 to 100,000 clones, 65% to 75% appearing once. CTLA-4 blockade using ipilimumab, together with focal radiation, was received by patients with chemo-refractory metastatic non-small-cell lung cancer. The CDR3 has 15 amino acids. The V segment lost 4 bases and the J segment 7 bases; nucleotides outside the gene matches: 6. The germline gives CDR1 SGHRS, CDR2 YFSETQ. On this clone itself: What it recognizes is unknown.

The receptor comes from a human donor with non-small cell lung cancer who had a partial response to radiotherapy plus ipilimumab. Some clones in this sample may be carry-over from other donors' samples. This chain uses TRBV5-1 with TRBJ1-6, with 9 nucleotides matching TRBD1. Sequenced here: peripheral blood, sampled from a patient treated with radiotherapy plus ipilimumab. In nucleotides, the CDR3 is TGCGCCAGCAGCGACCGGGACAGGGCCAATTCACCCCTCCACTTT. Its protein product is CASSDRDRANSPLHF. The full variable domain, its missing parts supplied by reference TRBV5-1 and TRBJ1-6, is KAGVTQTPRYLIKTRGQQVTLSCSPISGHRSVSWYQQTPGQGLQFLFEYFSETQRNKGNFPGRFSGRQFSNSRSEMNVSTLELGDSALYLCASSDRDRANSPLHFGNGTRLTVT.